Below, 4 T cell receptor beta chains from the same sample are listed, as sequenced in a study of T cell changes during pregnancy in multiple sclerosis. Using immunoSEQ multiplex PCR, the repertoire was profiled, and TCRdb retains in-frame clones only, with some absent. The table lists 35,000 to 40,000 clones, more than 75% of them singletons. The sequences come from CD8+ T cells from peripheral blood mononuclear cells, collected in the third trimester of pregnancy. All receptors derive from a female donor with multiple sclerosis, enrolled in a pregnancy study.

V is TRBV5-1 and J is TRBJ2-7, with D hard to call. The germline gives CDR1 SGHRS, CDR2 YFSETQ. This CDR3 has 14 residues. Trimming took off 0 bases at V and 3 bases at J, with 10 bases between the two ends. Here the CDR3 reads CASSLDRSRYEQYF. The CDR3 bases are TGCGCCAGCAGCTTGGATAGGAGCCGCTACGAGCAGTACTTC.

This CDR3 reads CASSAPGTGLYEQYF. In DNA form, the CDR3 reads TGTGCCAGCAGCGCACCCGGGACAGGACTTTACGAGCAGTACTTC. This chain uses TRBV7-8 with TRBJ2-7, with 8 bases matching TRBD1. The germline V gene has CDR1 SGHVS and CDR2 FQNEAQ. CDR3 length: 15 residues. J gave up 4 bases and V 5 bases, and 10 bases lay outside the gene matches.

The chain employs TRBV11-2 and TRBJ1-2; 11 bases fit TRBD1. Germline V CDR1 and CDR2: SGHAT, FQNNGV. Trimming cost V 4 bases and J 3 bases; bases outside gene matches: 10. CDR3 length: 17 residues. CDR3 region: CASSSPDRGPMDYGYTF. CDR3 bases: TGTGCCAGCAGCTCCCCGGACAGGGGGCCAATGGACTATGGCTACACCTTC.

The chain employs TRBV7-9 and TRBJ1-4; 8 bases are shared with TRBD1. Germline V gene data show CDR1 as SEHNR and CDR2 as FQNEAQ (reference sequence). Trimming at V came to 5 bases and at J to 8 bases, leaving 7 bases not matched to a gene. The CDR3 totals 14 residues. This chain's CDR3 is CASSLGQGREKLFF. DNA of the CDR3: TGTGCCAGCAGCCTCGGACAGGGAAGGGAAAAACTGTTTTTT.